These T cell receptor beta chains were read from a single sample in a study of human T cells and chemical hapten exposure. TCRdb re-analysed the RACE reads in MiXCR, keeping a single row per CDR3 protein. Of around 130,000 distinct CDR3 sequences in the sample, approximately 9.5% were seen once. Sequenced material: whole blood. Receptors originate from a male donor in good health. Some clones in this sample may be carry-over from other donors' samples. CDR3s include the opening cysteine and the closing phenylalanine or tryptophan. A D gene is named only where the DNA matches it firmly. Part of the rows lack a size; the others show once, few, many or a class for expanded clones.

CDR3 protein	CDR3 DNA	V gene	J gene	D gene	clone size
CSARPTTTEQYF	TGCAGTGCTAGACCCACCACGACCGAGCAGTACTTC	TRBV20-1	TRBJ2-7	-	-
CASSQDYEKLFF	TGCGCCAGCAGCCAAGATTATGAAAAACTGTTTTTT	TRBV4-1	TRBJ1-4	-	few
CASSIVLGRAYNEQFF	TGTGCCAGTAGTATAGTATTAGGTAGGGCCTACAATGAGCAGTTCTTC	TRBV19	TRBJ2-1	-	many
CASSYSGGANTGELFF	TGTGCCAGCAGTTACTCCGGCGGGGCAAACACCGGGGAGCTGTTTTTT	TRBV6-5	TRBJ2-2	-	few
CASAWGQDVKQYF	TGTGCCAGCGCGTGGGGACAGGACGTCAAGCAGTACTTC	TRBV11-2	TRBJ2-7	TRBD1	-
CASSHSPLLSTDTQYF	TGTGCCAGCAGCCATTCGCCTCTCCTATCCACAGATACGCAGTATTTT	TRBV7-9	TRBJ2-3	-	few
CASSMGQGDYEQYF	TGTGCCAGTAGTATGGGACAGGGGGACTACGAGCAGTACTTC	TRBV19	TRBJ2-7	TRBD1	few
CASGFLQGAYEKLFF	TGTGCTAGTGGTTTTCTGCAGGGGGCTTATGAAAAACTGTTTTTT	TRBV12-5	TRBJ1-4	TRBD1	few
CASSFSGDEQYF	TGTGCCAGCAGCTTCTCGGGAGACGAGCAGTACTTC	TRBV5-5	TRBJ2-7	-	few
CASSRDRTAKNIQYF	TGTGCCAGCAGTCGGGACAGGACAGCCAAAAACATTCAGTACTTC	TRBV2	TRBJ2-4	TRBD1	few
CASSHPGASSYEQYF	TGCGCCAGCAGCCACCCGGGGGCGAGCTCCTACGAGCAGTACTTC	TRBV4-1	TRBJ2-7	-	few
CASSTGTENTGELFF	TGCGCCAGCAGCACAGGGACAGAGAACACCGGGGAGCTGTTTTTT	TRBV5-1	TRBJ2-2	TRBD1	-
CASGDRGRNEKLFF	TGCGCCAGCGGCGACAGGGGGAGAAATGAAAAACTGTTTTTT	TRBV5-1	TRBJ1-4	TRBD1	few
CASSPNPDRAAGELFF	TGTGCCAGCAGCCCCAACCCCGACAGGGCGGCCGGGGAGCTGTTTTTT	TRBV7-2	TRBJ2-2	TRBD1	few
CAIWGGNEQFF	TGCGCCATATGGGGCGGCAATGAGCAGTTCTTC	TRBV10-2	TRBJ2-1	-	many
CASCTGTGAYEQYF	TGTGCCAGCTGTACCGGGACAGGGGCCTACGAGCAGTACTTC	TRBV6-2/TRBV6-3	TRBJ2-7	TRBD1	-
CASKNPGPAQETQYF	TGTGCCAGCAAGAATCCGGGACCGGCCCAAGAGACCCAGTACTTC	TRBV12-3/TRBV12-4	TRBJ2-5	-	-
CASSSRGDSNQPQHF	TGTGCCAGCAGCTCAAGGGGGGATAGCAATCAGCCCCAGCATTTT	TRBV9	TRBJ1-5	-	many
CASGTQSHTEAFF	TGTGCCAGCGGGACGCAGTCTCACACTGAAGCTTTCTTT	TRBV7-9	TRBJ1-1	-	many
CASSEGIRGGADEKLFF	TGTGCCAGCAGCGAGGGGATCCGGGGGGGCGCCGATGAAAAACTGTTTTTT	TRBV9	TRBJ1-4	-	-
CASSSDPSQPQHF	TGTGCCAGCAGCTCGGACCCGTCCCAGCCCCAGCATTTT	TRBV7-9	TRBJ1-5	-	-
CASSSEGGVGYTF	TGTGCCAGCAGCAGTGAGGGGGGCGTTGGCTACACCTTC	TRBV7-9	TRBJ1-2	-	few
CASRSRGSYEKLFF	TGTGCCAGCAGGTCCAGGGGGTCTTATGAAAAACTGTTTTTT	TRBV27	TRBJ1-4	TRBD1	few
CASGPGTGAYEQYF	TGTGCTAGTGGTCCCGGGACAGGGGCCTACGAGCAGTACTTC	TRBV12-5	TRBJ2-7	TRBD1	many
CSVAGVGSGANVLTF	TGCAGCGTTGCGGGGGTAGGGTCTGGGGCCAACGTCCTGACTTTC	TRBV29-1	TRBJ2-6	-	-
CASSPGQNEQYF	TGTGCCAGCAGCCCGGGACAGAACGAGCAGTACTTC	TRBV11-1	TRBJ2-7	TRBD1	few
CSARDQFSYEQYF	TGCAGTGCTAGAGACCAGTTCTCCTACGAGCAGTACTTC	TRBV20-1	TRBJ2-7	-	-
CASSVAGVAYNEQFF	TGTGCCAGCAGCGTAGCAGGGGTCGCCTACAATGAGCAGTTCTTC	TRBV9	TRBJ2-1	-	few
CASSTRSNQPQHF	TGTGCCAGCAGCACCCGTTCCAATCAGCCCCAGCATTTT	TRBV7-6	TRBJ1-5	-	few
CASSSPGQRRNNEQFF	TGTGCCAGCAGCTCGCCTGGACAGAGAAGAAACAATGAGCAGTTCTTC	TRBV7-8	TRBJ2-1	-	few
CSATGTTSYNEQFF	TGCAGTGCTACCGGGACAACTTCCTACAATGAGCAGTTCTTC	TRBV20-1	TRBJ2-1	-	-
CASSESTTEAFF	TGCGCCAGCAGTGAGTCGACGACTGAAGCTTTCTTT	TRBV10-1	TRBJ1-1	-	-
CASSYALAGDEQYF	TGTGCCAGCAGTTACGCCTTAGCGGGAGACGAGCAGTACTTC	TRBV6-5	TRBJ2-7	TRBD2	few
CASSGVNTEAFF	TGCGCCAGCAGTGGGGTTAACACTGAAGCTTTCTTT	TRBV10-1	TRBJ1-1	-	many
CASSYGGYGYTF	TGTGCCAGTAGCTATGGCGGCTATGGCTACACCTTC	TRBV19	TRBJ1-2	-	-
CASSLETTSRNYEQYF	TGTGCCAGCAGCTTAGAGACTACCTCCCGAAACTACGAGCAGTACTTC	TRBV7-8	TRBJ2-7	-	many
CASTIGALNTEAFF	TGTGCCAGCACGATCGGGGCTTTGAACACTGAAGCTTTCTTT	TRBV2	TRBJ1-1	-	few
CSASIWASNQPQHF	TGCAGTGCTAGTATCTGGGCTAGCAATCAGCCCCAGCATTTT	TRBV20-1	TRBJ1-5	-	-
CASQRGNQPQHF	TGTGCCAGTCAAAGGGGGAATCAGCCCCAGCATTTT	TRBV12-3/TRBV12-4	TRBJ1-5	-	-
CASSQDIGGHGYTF	TGCGCCAGCAGCCAAGATATAGGGGGCCACGGCTACACCTTC	TRBV4-3	TRBJ1-2	TRBD1	-
CASSRNYEQYF	TGTGCCAGCAGCCGTAACTACGAGCAGTACTTC	TRBV12-3/TRBV12-4	TRBJ2-7	-	many
CSARVMGTAYQETQYF	TGCAGTGCTAGAGTTATGGGGACAGCGTACCAAGAGACCCAGTACTTC	TRBV20-1	TRBJ2-5	TRBD1	many
CAIGDTTPYGYTF	TGTGCCATCGGGGACACTACCCCTTATGGCTACACCTTC	TRBV10-3	TRBJ1-2	-	few
CASSLEGRRGNTEAFF	TGTGCCAGCAGCTTAGAGGGTCGGAGGGGGAACACTGAAGCTTTCTTT	TRBV7-2	TRBJ1-1	-	many
CAGLAGGPHNEQFF	TGTGCCGGATTAGCGGGAGGGCCGCACAATGAGCAGTTCTTC	TRBV7-9	TRBJ2-1	TRBD2	-
CASSFWRPQRAETGLSYEQYF	TGTGCCAGCAGCTTTTGGCGCCCTCAGCGGGCGGAAACGGGGCTTTCCTACGAGCAGTACTTC	TRBV7-9	TRBJ2-7	-	few
CASSVGTGGNQPQHF	TGTGCCAGCAGTGTAGGGACAGGCGGGAATCAGCCCCAGCATTTT	TRBV25-1	TRBJ1-5	TRBD1	few
CASSLEANVVYEQYF	TGTGCCAGCAGCTTAGAGGCCAACGTGGTCTACGAGCAGTACTTC	TRBV7-2	TRBJ2-7	-	many
CASSREVTSGSYEQYF	TGTGCCAGCAGCCGGGAGGTTACTAGCGGGTCCTACGAGCAGTACTTC	TRBV5-4	TRBJ2-7	TRBD2	many
CASSSNRGRGEKLFF	TGTGCCAGCAGCAGTAACAGGGGGCGAGGAGAAAAACTGTTTTTT	TRBV11-2	TRBJ1-4	TRBD1	few
CSARDPDRGEFGEQYF	TGCAGTGCTAGAGATCCAGACAGGGGGGAATTCGGCGAGCAGTACTTC	TRBV20-1	TRBJ2-7	TRBD1	-
CASSSHRDYSNQPQHF	TGTGCCAGCAGTTCACACAGAGATTATAGCAATCAGCCCCAGCATTTT	TRBV12-3/TRBV12-4	TRBJ1-5	-	many
CASSSPPSGANVLTF	TGTGCCAGTAGTTCCCCACCCTCTGGGGCCAACGTCCTGACTTTC	TRBV19	TRBJ2-6	-	-
CASSPRPGTDYEQYF	TGTGCCAGCAGTCCACGCCCCGGGACGGACTACGAGCAGTACTTC	TRBV27	TRBJ2-7	-	many
CSVERPDIYNEQFF	TGCAGCGTAGAGAGACCCGATATCTACAATGAGCAGTTCTTC	TRBV29-1	TRBJ2-1	-	many
CASSLDRGQSYGYTF	TGTGCCAGCAGCCTCGACAGGGGACAGAGCTATGGCTACACCTTC	TRBV6-6	TRBJ1-2	TRBD1	few
CASSQTGGMNTEAFF	TGTGCCAGCAGTCAGACAGGGGGAATGAACACTGAAGCTTTCTTT	TRBV27	TRBJ1-1	TRBD1	few
CASSPGASGGRETQYF	TGTGCCAGCAGCCCAGGGGCTAGCGGAGGTAGAGAGACCCAGTACTTC	TRBV7-9	TRBJ2-5	-	-
CASGGGASGSSETQYF	TGTGCTAGTGGTGGTGGGGCTAGCGGGAGCTCAGAGACCCAGTACTTC	TRBV12-5	TRBJ2-5	TRBD2	-